The clone carrying this TCR beta chain was seen more than once but under ten times. Its antigen remains unknown. V shed 6 bases, J shed 6 bases, and the junction held 6 bases outside the gene matches. CDR3 size: 15 residues. Germline CDR1 PRHDT, CDR2 FYEKMQ (reference sequence). Amplification targeted TCR beta CDR3 regions from RNA transcripts. With the HTBI primer set, the TCR CDR3 went through a first round of RT-PCR. MiXCR, applied by TCRdb to the multiplex PCR reads, yields one record per CDR3 protein. The sample yields about 560,000 distinct CDR3 sequences, approximately 14% seen once. These data come from a study of T cells in Graves' hyperthyroidism and ophthalmopathy. General study points: In simple terms, a model built on 13 V-J features told ophthalmopathy apart from stable hyperthyroidism. Ophthalmopathy was identified by the model a median around 6.9 months ahead of onset.

Patients aged 18 to 65 had newly diagnosed hyperthyroidism that had lasted under 2 months. Criteria for exclusion of patients were uncontrolled infection, other autoimmune disease, pregnancy or lactation. The rearrangement links TRBV13 to TRBJ2-3; TRBD2 matches 13 bases. The specimen sequenced was blood. The clonotype originates from a middle-aged woman with Graves' hyperthyroidism. CDR3 coding DNA: TGTGCCAGCAGTCCCGGGACTAGCGGGGATGATACGCAGTATTTT. Translating gives CASSPGTSGDDTQYF.